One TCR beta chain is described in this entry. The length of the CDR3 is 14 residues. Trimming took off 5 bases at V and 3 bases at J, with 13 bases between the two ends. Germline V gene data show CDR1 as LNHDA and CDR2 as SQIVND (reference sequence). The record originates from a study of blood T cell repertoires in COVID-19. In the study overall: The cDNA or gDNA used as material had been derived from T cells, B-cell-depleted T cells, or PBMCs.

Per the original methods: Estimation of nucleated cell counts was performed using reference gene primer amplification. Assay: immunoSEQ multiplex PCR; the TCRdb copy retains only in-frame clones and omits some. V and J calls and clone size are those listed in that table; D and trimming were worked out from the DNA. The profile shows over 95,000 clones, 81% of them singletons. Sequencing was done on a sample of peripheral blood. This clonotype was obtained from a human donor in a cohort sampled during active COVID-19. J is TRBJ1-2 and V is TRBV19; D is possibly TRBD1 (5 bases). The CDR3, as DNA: TGTGCCAGTAGTGCACAGGCCCGCTACTATGGCTACACCTTC. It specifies CASSAQARYYGYTF.